This T cell receptor beta chain stems from a study of technical replicates of blood from several donors. V lost 0 bases to trimming and J lost 0 bases, with 8 bases between them. CDR1 and CDR2 from the germline V gene are ENHRY and SYGVKD. The CDR3 totals 15 residues. The data were produced by immunoSEQ multiplex PCR, yet TCRdb's version contains in-frame clones alone and is incomplete. The table includes 35,000 to 50,000 clones, around 96% detected once. V is TRBV10-3 and J is TRBJ1-2; D not resolved. Sequencing used T cells isolated from PBMCs. The sequence was obtained from a human donor in good health. The CDR3 protein is CAISESQVANYGYTF. The CDR3 nucleotides are TGTGCCATCAGTGAGTCCCAGGTAGCTAACTATGGCTACACCTTC.